Each of the 7 T cell receptor beta chains below was sequenced from the same sample in a study of blood T cell repertoires in COVID-19. The protocol was immunoSEQ multiplex PCR, while the TCRdb copy is restricted to in-frame clones and leaves out a portion. The sample lists about 380,000 clones, 70% to 90% seen once, with 0.9% to 1.5% in the top ten. Input material: PBMCs or T cells enriched from blood (not recorded which). Receptors originate from a woman under 30 who had recovered from COVID-19.

The chain joins TRBV7-9 to TRBJ1-1, with D perhaps matching TRBD1 (5 bases). CDR3 length: 14 residues. CDR1 and CDR2 from the germline V gene are SEHNR and FQNEAQ (reference sequence). The V end lost 9 bases, the J end lost 3 bases, and 17 bases lay between the germline ends. CDR3 sequence: CASLGGTVDTEAFF. The CDR3 bases are TGTGCCAGTCTGGGGGGGACGGTCGACACTGAAGCTTTCTTT.

The V and J genes are TRBV5-4 and TRBJ1-5, with a weak D call TRBD1 (5 bases). V was trimmed by 1 base and J by 3 bases, leaving 11 bases between them. Germline CDR1 reads SGHNT; CDR2 reads YYREEE (reference sequence). CDR3 length: 15 amino acids. DNA of the CDR3: TGTGCCAGCAGCTTGAAGGGGATGGACAATCAGCCCCAGCATTTT. It specifies CASSLKGMDNQPQHF.

The V and J genes are TRBV11-3 and TRBJ2-1; 10 bases match TRBD1. The CDR3 consists of 15 residues. Germline V gene lookup returns CDR1 SGHNT and CDR2 YENEEA. The junction had 4 bases not matched to a gene; V was cut back by 3 bases and J by 5 bases. CDR3 bases: TGTGCCAGCAGCTTTAGGGACAGGGGAGACAATGAGCAGTTCTTC. Translating gives CASSFRDRGDNEQFF.

The V call is TRBV5-4, the J call TRBJ2-5; D perhaps matches TRBD2 (6 bases). CDR1 SGHNT and CDR2 YYREEE come from the germline V gene (reference sequence). V was clipped by 7 bases and J by 5 bases, with 12 bases between them. The CDR3 is 12 residues long. In DNA, the CDR3 is TGTGCCAGCCGGGGGATGGGGGAGACCCAGTACTTC. This translates into CASRGMGETQYF.

The genes are TRBV19 and TRBJ1-6; 8 bases are a match to TRBD1. The CDR3 contains 15 residues. Trimming removed 4 bases from V and 8 bases from J; junction bases left unmatched: 7. Germline CDR1 is LNHDA and CDR2 is SQIVND (reference sequence). CDR3 bases: TGTGCCAGTAGTAGCGTGGCAGGGGGCCATTCACCCCTCCACTTT. This sequence encodes CASSSVAGGHSPLHF.

This clone was seen only a few times. The J gene is TRBJ2-1, the V gene TRBV6-5; 7 bases agree with TRBD2. The CDR3 length is 13 residues. The ends lost 6 bases at V and 7 bases at J; junction bases unmatched: 6. Germline lookup yields CDR1 MNHEY and CDR2 SVGAGI. CDR3 amino acids: CASRGGGANEQFF. The CDR3 nucleotides are TGTGCCAGCAGGGGCGGGGGAGCTAATGAGCAGTTCTTC.

This sequence joins TRBV27 and TRBJ2-5; 9 positions match TRBD2. There are 16 residues in the CDR3. From germline, CDR1 is MNHEY and CDR2 SMNVEV (reference sequence). V lost 4 bases and J lost 6; bases outside the gene matches: 12. The CDR3 bases are TGTGCCAGCAGTTCGCCCGCGGGGGGGCGCGGAAAGACCCAGTACTTC. Residues: CASSSPAGGRGKTQYF.